One and the same sample provided the 17 T cell receptor beta chains below, sequenced in a study of early T cells in non-severe SARS-CoV-2 infection. TCRdb processed the 5' RACE reads anew with MiXCR; each CDR3 protein has one entry. The sample holds more than 90,000 distinct CDR3 sequences, over 10% seen once. Sequenced material: whole blood. The receptor set was obtained from an adult who was a healthcare worker with PCR-confirmed SARS-CoV-2 infection or an uninfected control (not recorded which).

The chain recombines TRBV2 with TRBJ1-1; 7 bases are shared with TRBD1. The CDR3 loop spans 12 amino acids. V was clipped by 8 bases and J by 5 bases; unmatched bases: 5. The germline gives CDR1 SNHLY, CDR2 FYNNEI. The CDR3 sequence is CASLQGTTEAFF. CDR3 sequence (DNA): TGTGCCAGCTTACAGGGGACTACTGAAGCTTTCTTT.

The sample holds many counts of this clonotype. The chain joins TRBV6-2 or TRBV6-3 to TRBJ1-5; D ambiguous. Germline CDR1 reads MNHEY; CDR2 reads SVGEGT. The V gene lost 5 bases and the J gene lost 2 bases, with 13 bases spanning the gap. The CDR3 is 15 residues long. The CDR3 nucleotides are TGTGCCAGCAGTCCGAGGTGGGAGGGCAATCAGCCCCAGCATTTT. This encodes CASSPRWEGNQPQHF.

This clonotype was observed a few times. The V and J genes are TRBV5-1 and TRBJ2-2; D is possibly TRBD1 (5 bases). V dropped 5 bases and J dropped 3 bases, with 11 bases sitting between them. This CDR3 spans 14 amino acids. Germline V CDR1 and CDR2: SGHRS, YFSETQ. The CDR3 coding sequence is TGCGCCAGCAGGCAGGGAAGGGACACCGGGGAGCTGTTTTTT. It specifies CASRQGRDTGELFF. Filled out from reference TRBV5-1 and TRBJ2-2, the complete variable domain reads KAGVTQTPRYLIKTRGQQVTLSCSPISGHRSVSWYQQTPGQGLQFLFEYFSETQRNKGNFPGRFSGRQFSNSRSEMNVSTLELGDSALYLCASRQGRDTGELFFGEGSRLTVL.

The table lists this clonotype with many counts. The chain couples TRBV7-6 to TRBJ2-1; weak D call: TRBD1 (5 bases). This CDR3 is built from 13 residues. The germline gives CDR1 SGHVS, CDR2 FNYEAQ. V was trimmed by 1 base and J by 13 bases, leaving 14 bases between them. In nucleotides, the CDR3 is TGTGCCAGCAGCTTAGGGGAAGTCTGGGGCCAGTTCTTC. It yields the protein CASSLGEVWGQFF.

This clonotype was seen a handful of times. This rearrangement joins TRBV4-1 to TRBJ2-1, with D hard to call. The CDR3 is 16 amino acids. Germline CDR1 MGHRA, CDR2 YSYEKL. The V end was cut by 1 base, the J end by 0 bases, with 10 bases between. The CDR3: CASSQGPDPSYNEQFF. In DNA, the CDR3 is TGCGCCAGCAGCCAAGGCCCGGATCCCTCCTACAATGAGCAGTTCTTC.

This clonotype was seen only a few times. This sequence joins TRBV6-6 and TRBJ1-2; D is ambiguous. The germline CDR1 and CDR2 sequences are MNHNY and SVGAGI (reference sequence). The CDR3 is 14 residues long. Trimming took 7 bases from V and 4 from J, leaving 16 bases between them. This CDR3 is CASTDPGRGYGYTF. The CDR3 bases are TGTGCCAGCACCGACCCAGGAAGAGGCTATGGCTACACCTTC.

This clonotype was seen repeatedly, ten times or more. This chain connects TRBV4-1 to TRBJ1-3; D uncertain. This CDR3 region has 18 residues. V lost 1 base and J lost 8, with 24 bases in between. CDR1 MGHRA and CDR2 YSYEKL come from the germline V gene. The CDR3 loop reads CASSQVGEATRNTDTIYF. DNA for the CDR3: TGCGCCAGCAGCCAAGTCGGGGAGGCGACGAGAAATACCGACACCATATATTTT.

The chain uses TRBV4-3 and TRBJ1-4; 7 bases map to TRBD1. The germline V gene has CDR1 LGHNA and CDR2 YSLEER. This CDR3 spans 19 amino acids. V lost 4 bases, J lost 8 bases, and 22 bases stayed unmatched. CDR3 coding DNA: TGCGCCAGCAGCCGAGGGGCCCTCCTTGACAGGGCGTTTCGAGAAAAACTGTTTTTT. It translates to CASSRGALLDRAFREKLFF.

This clonotype was seen repeatedly, ten times or more. This rearrangement joins TRBV6-6 to TRBJ1-1; perhaps TRBD1 as D (5 bases). Per germline, CDR1 MNHNY and CDR2 SVGAGI (reference sequence). The CDR3 extends over 12 amino acids. V was pared by 5 bases and J by 11 bases, with 15 bases between. The CDR3 sequence: CASSRGEGSAFF. The CDR3 nucleotides are TGTGCCAGCAGTAGAGGGGAGGGCTCTGCTTTCTTT.

This clonotype has at least ten counts. The chain carries TRBV20-1 and TRBJ2-5, with unresolved D. V lost 0 bases and J 5 bases, leaving 4 bases between the germline ends. Germline CDR1 reads DFQATT; CDR2 reads SNEGSKA (reference sequence). CDR3 size: 11 residues. CDR3: CSARDLETQYF. The CDR3 region has the DNA TGCAGTGCTAGAGATCTGGAGACCCAGTACTTC.

There are many counts of this clonotype. The DNA of the CDR3 is TGTGCCAGCAGCCCTTCAGGCTTCCAAGCTTTCTTT. Translated: CASSPSGFQAFF. The V call is TRBV12-3 or TRBV12-4, the J call TRBJ1-1; D is unresolved. Trimming pared 6 bases from V and 9 bases from J, leaving 14 bases between. This CDR3 spans 12 amino acids.

This clonotype was counted at least ten times. This rearrangement joins TRBV3-1 to TRBJ2-3; D not certain. Germline V CDR1 and CDR2: LGHDT, YNNKEL (reference sequence). The CDR3 runs 13 residues. V lost 4 bases to trimming and J lost 0 bases, with 5 bases between them. For the CDR3, the DNA is TGTGCCAGCAGCCGGCGAAGCACAGATACGCAGTATTTT. Translating it yields CASSRRSTDTQYF.

The chain uses TRBV20-1 and TRBJ2-1; TRBD2 matches at 8 bases. The CDR3 loop spans 12 amino acids. With V trimmed by 7 bases and J by 6 bases, 5 bases remained unmatched. Per germline, CDR1 DFQATT and CDR2 SNEGSKA (reference sequence). The CDR3 spells CSVPREGNEQFF. For the CDR3, the DNA is TGCAGTGTCCCACGGGAGGGCAATGAGCAGTTCTTC.

Details on this clonotype: This may stem from a read error, because a much larger clone lies one nucleotide away. V usage is TRBV2 and J usage is TRBJ1-1; TRBD1 matches at 7 bases. The CDR3 totals 16 residues. The germline CDR1 and CDR2 sequences are SNHLY and FYNNEI. This chain's CDR3 is CAGSEGPDRRNTEAFF. The CDR3 nucleotides read TGTGCCGGCAGTGAAGGGCCGGACAGGAGGAACACTGAAGCTTTCTTT.

This clonotype has ten or more counts. The chain employs TRBV6-4 and TRBJ1-1, with D possibly being TRBD1 (5 bases). V was trimmed by 4 bases and J by 4 bases, leaving 13 bases between them. The CDR3 has 14 amino acids. CDR1 is MRHNA, CDR2 SNTAGT, per germline. The CDR3 region has the DNA TGTGCCAGCAGTGCCACAGGAATCGGCACTGAAGCTTTCTTT. Translated, it gives CASSATGIGTEAFF.

The J gene is TRBJ2-2, the V gene TRBV29-1, with D possibly TRBD2 on 5 matching bases. CDR3 length: 14 residues. Trimming took off 1 base at V and 1 base at J, with 7 bases between the two ends. Germline loops: CDR1 SQVTM, CDR2 ANQGSEA. The CDR3 region has the DNA TGCAGCGTTGAAGCGGGGAAGAACACCGGGGAGCTGTTTTTT. This encodes CSVEAGKNTGELFF.

This clonotype was seen only a few times. The rearrangement joins TRBV28 to TRBJ2-7; D possibly matches TRBD1 or TRBD2 (5 bases each). CDR1 is MDHEN, CDR2 SYDVKM, per germline. Trimming left V 7 bases short and J 3 bases short, with 25 bases between. The CDR3 totals 17 residues. The CDR3 sequence: CASTQPGTAGSYYEQYF. CDR3 in DNA: TGTGCCAGCACCCAACCCGGGACCGCCGGCTCGTACTACGAGCAGTACTTC.